The sequence of this T cell receptor (beta chain) was determined in a study of CD8+CD57+ T cells in acquired aplastic anemia. Only a few counts were recorded for this clonotype. A read error may account for a junction end that differs from germline. Genomic DNA acted as the template from which TCR beta VDJ combination and CDR3 sequence profiling were carried out. MiXCR, run by TCRdb on the reads, gives a single entry per CDR3 protein. The repertoire includes about 40,000 distinct CDR3 sequences, less than 65% of them detected once, and 45% to 75% sits in the top ten. The CDR3 has 12 amino acids. Germline loops: CDR1 MNHNS, CDR2 SASEGT. Flow cytometry had shown expanded CD8+CD57+ cells in the patients chosen for sequencing.

The TCR was taken from a human donor with aplastic anemia. This chain links TRBV6-1 with TRBJ1-5; TRBD1 agrees at 7 bases. Sequencing was performed on sorted CD4+, CD8+, or CD8+CD57+ T cells (not recorded which) from PBMCs. Written as DNA, the CDR3 is TGTGCCACCAGTGACCTATACAGGGGATGGCATTTT. Translated: CATSDLYRGWHF.